This entry features one T cell receptor beta chain sequence. Its antigen is not identified. The approximately 130-subject validation cohort, separate from the roughly 700-subject first cohort, included the donors. This specimen belongs to a study of cytomegalovirus exposure and HLA in healthy donors. Study conclusions and caveats: Some TCR beta chains (roughly 150 of them) were listed as cytomegalovirus-associated. The finding came from a later analysis; first-cohort TCR clusters tended to co-occur in the roughly 120 validation repertoires.

The CDR3 totals 12 residues. CDR1 is SGHAT, CDR2 FQNNGV, per germline. Trimming left V 6 bases short and J 3 bases short, with 9 bases between. Sequencing was performed with immunoSEQ multiplex PCR; in TCRdb, only in-frame clones are kept and a portion is missing. This sample has fewer than 250,000 clones; over 65% occur once, and the top ten carry 4.5% to 6%. The source material was PBMCs. This TCR came from a woman aged 18-30 years in good health and CMV-seronegative. The rearrangement links TRBV11-2 to TRBJ2-7, with D perhaps matching TRBD1 (5 bases). In DNA form, the CDR3 reads TGTGCCAGCAGTTCAGACAGCTACGAGCAGTACTTC. It translates to CASSSDSYEQYF.